The 27 T cell receptor beta chains reported below all come from one sample, sequenced in a study of T cell repertoires in cytomegalovirus infection. TCRdb re-called the reads through MiXCR, storing one row per CDR3 protein. The sample carries under 800,000 distinct CDR3 sequences, 24% recorded once. The source material was CD8+ T cells from PBMCs. The receptors derive from a human donor in good health (CMV status not recorded). Some clones in this sample may be carry-over from other donors' samples.

V and J are TRBV29-1 and TRBJ2-2; TRBD2 aligns across 8 bases. The germline CDR1 and CDR2 sequences are SQVTM and ANQGSEA. With 4 bases clipped from V and 3 bases from J, the junction kept 4 bases outside the gene matches. This CDR3 contains 14 residues. CDR3 sequence: CSVAGGGDTGELFF. For the CDR3, the DNA is TGCAGCGTTGCCGGGGGGGGGGACACCGGGGAGCTGTTTTTT.

The chain has TRBV7-2 and TRBJ2-4; 8 nucleotides line up with TRBD1. CDR1 and CDR2 (germline): SGHTA, FQGNSA. The CDR3 has 16 amino acids. Trimming took 3 bases from V and 2 from J; bases not matched to a gene: 6. DNA for the CDR3: TGTGCCAGCAGCTTGGCGAGACAGGGGACCAAAAACATTCAGTACTTC. This encodes CASSLARQGTKNIQYF.

This clonotype appeared a few times. In DNA, the CDR3 is TGTGCCAGCAGCTTAGTGTGGACAGCTGAGCAGTTCTTC. This encodes CASSLVWTAEQFF. The genes are TRBV7-9 and TRBJ2-1; D perhaps matches TRBD1 (6 bases). CDR1 is SEHNR, CDR2 FQNEAQ, per germline (reference sequence). This CDR3 has 13 residues. Trimming cost V 1 base and J 9 bases, with 10 bases left between them. Drawing the rest from reference TRBV7-9 and TRBJ2-1, the complete variable domain is DTGVSQNPRHKITKRGQNVTFRCDPISEHNRLYWYRQTLGQGPEFLTYFQNEAQLEKSRLLSDRFSAERPKGSFSTLEIQRTEQGDSAMYLCASSLVWTAEQFFGPGTRLTVL.

This clonotype was observed a handful of times. This rearrangement joins TRBV20-1 to TRBJ2-1, with 9 nucleotides matching TRBD1. CDR1 and CDR2 (germline): DFQATT, SNEGSKA (reference sequence). V trimming: 5 bases; J trimming: 12 bases; junction bases outside the gene matches: 8. The CDR3 totals 12 residues. CDR3 loop: CSAGGQGRSQFF. CDR3 coding DNA: TGCAGTGCTGGGGGACAGGGAAGGTCGCAGTTCTTC.

This sequence joins TRBV19 and TRBJ2-1; 9 positions match TRBD2. The V gene end was trimmed by 3 bases and the J gene end by 8 bases; junction bases not matched to a gene: 2. The CDR3 extends over 13 amino acids. The germline V gene has CDR1 LNHDA and CDR2 SQIVND (reference sequence). CDR3 DNA sequence: TGTGCCAGTAGTATTTCTAGCGGGGATGAGCAGTTCTTC. Amino acid sequence: CASSISSGDEQFF.

The rearrangement links TRBV20-1 to TRBJ1-6; D not resolved. The CDR3 is made up of 16 amino acids. CDR1 and CDR2 (germline): DFQATT, SNEGSKA (reference sequence). Trimming cost V 0 bases and J 0 bases, with 9 bases left between them. The CDR3 DNA is TGCAGTGCTAGAGATCGGGAGGGCTCCTATAATTCACCCCTCCACTTT. Protein product: CSARDREGSYNSPLHF.

CDR3 bases: TGTGCCAGTTTCGTAGTGTGGTATGAGCAGTTCTTC. This codes for CASFVVWYEQFF. V is TRBV7-9 and J is TRBJ2-1, with D unclear. Trimming removed 9 bases from V and 8 bases from J, with 14 bases in between. From germline, CDR1 is SEHNR and CDR2 FQNEAQ (reference sequence). The CDR3 is 12 residues long. Full variable domain (rest looked up from reference TRBV7-9 and TRBJ2-1): DTGVSQNPRHKITKRGQNVTFRCDPISEHNRLYWYRQTLGQGPEFLTYFQNEAQLEKSRLLSDRFSAERPKGSFSTLEIQRTEQGDSAMYLCASFVVWYEQFFGPGTRLTVL.

This clonotype came up a few times. V gene TRBV4-2 combines with J gene TRBJ2-5; 7 bases match TRBD1. This CDR3 is 15 amino acids long. The trim removed 0 bases at V and 1 base at J, leaving 2 bases unmatched. The germline V gene has CDR1 LGHNA and CDR2 YNFKEQ. CDR3 coding DNA: TGTGCCAGCAGCCAAGAGGACAGGATCCAAGAGACCCAGTACTTC. Encoded protein: CASSQEDRIQETQYF.

The chain recombines TRBV20-1 with TRBJ1-5; TRBD1 is a possible D gene (6 bases). The V gene lost 6 bases and the J gene lost 6 bases, with 21 bases spanning the gap. This CDR3 is built from 15 residues. The germline V gene encodes CDR1 DFQATT and CDR2 SNEGSKA (reference sequence). The CDR3 sequence: CSARGGTIESQPQHF. The CDR3, as DNA: TGCAGTGCCCGTGGGGGGACAATAGAGTCTCAGCCCCAGCATTTT.

This rearrangement joins TRBV13 to TRBJ2-1; the match to TRBD2 covers 10 bases. CDR3 length: 16 amino acids. The V gene end was trimmed by 5 bases and the J gene end by 7 bases; junction bases not matched to a gene: 11. Germline lookup yields CDR1 PRHDT and CDR2 FYEKMQ (reference sequence). The CDR3 nucleotides are TGTGCCAGCAGCCACGGGACTAGCGACGGGGGGAATGAGCAGTTCTTC. Translated: CASSHGTSDGGNEQFF.

A few counts support this clonotype. V is TRBV6-6 and J is TRBJ2-1, with a tentative D call TRBD2 (6 bases). The germline V gene encodes CDR1 MNHNY and CDR2 SVGAGI (reference sequence). Trimming removed 3 bases from V and 3 bases from J, with 15 bases in between. This CDR3 contains 16 residues. CDR3 in amino acids: CASSYQEGAYYNEQFF. The CDR3 DNA reads as TGTGCCAGCAGTTATCAGGAGGGAGCTTACTACAATGAGCAGTTCTTC.

V and J are TRBV4-2 and TRBJ2-7; D call uncertain. CDR1 and CDR2 (germline): LGHNA, YNFKEQ. Between the trimmed V and J ends, which lost 1 base and 2 bases, there was a span of 9 bases. The CDR3 sequence is 14 residues long. CDR3: CASSQGGTTYEQYV. CDR3 bases: TGTGCCAGCAGCCAAGGAGGCACCACCTACGAGCAGTACGTC.

This clonotype occurred a few times. This chain links TRBV7-6 with TRBJ2-1, with D perhaps matching TRBD2 (7 bases). The germline gives CDR1 SGHVS, CDR2 FNYEAQ. The CDR3 has 17 residues. Between the trimmed V and J ends, which lost 5 bases and 0 bases, there was a span of 17 bases. CDR3 region: CASSLRGAGASYNEQFF. CDR3 nucleotides: TGTGCCAGCAGCCTTCGAGGGGCGGGGGCCTCCTACAATGAGCAGTTCTTC. The full variable domain, its missing parts supplied by reference TRBV7-6 and TRBJ2-1, is GAGVSQSPRYKVTKRGQDVALRCDPISGHVSLYWYRQALGQGPEFLTYFNYEAQQDKSGLPNDRFSAERPEGSISTLTIQRTEQRDSAMYRCASSLRGAGASYNEQFFGPGTRLTVL.

Of note for this clonotype: One end of the junction fails to match germline, which may point to a read error. The gene calls are TRBV5-1 and TRBJ2-7; the D gene is possibly TRBD2 (5 bases). From germline, CDR1 is SGHRS and CDR2 YFSETQ. The CDR3 covers 14 residues. CDR3 loop: CASSEGGSSYEQYF. In DNA form, the CDR3 reads TGCGCTAGCAGCGAGGGCGGCAGTTCCTACGAGCAGTACTTC.

In its sample, this clonotype was seen a few times. CDR3 coding DNA: TGCAGTGCTAGAGATGGGACAGGCGGAATCTATGGCTACACCTTC. Translated: CSARDGTGGIYGYTF. The rearrangement uses TRBV20-1 and TRBJ1-2; TRBD1 matches at 8 bases. Germline V lookup: CDR1 DFQATT, CDR2 SNEGSKA (reference sequence). J was trimmed by 4 bases and V by 0 bases; bases with no gene match: 7. The length of the CDR3 is 15 residues.

V is TRBV6-1 and J is TRBJ2-3; D might be TRBD1 (7 bases). V was shortened by 11 bases and J by 4 bases, with 16 bases between the two germline ends. CDR1 and CDR2 (germline): MNHNS, SASEGT. This CDR3 spans 13 amino acids. The CDR3 protein is CAGGTALSDTQYF. The CDR3 DNA sequence: TGTGCCGGGGGGACAGCCTTGTCAGATACGCAGTATTTT.

This clonotype turned up a few times. The chain combines TRBV19 with TRBJ1-3, with a tentative D call TRBD1 (5 bases). CDR1 and CDR2 (germline): LNHDA, SQIVND (reference sequence). V lost 3 bases, J lost 0 bases, and 18 bases lay in between. This CDR3 contains 18 residues. CDR3 amino acids: CASSIDSFQVFSGNTIYF. The DNA of the CDR3 is TGTGCCAGTAGTATTGACAGCTTCCAAGTCTTCTCTGGAAACACCATATATTTT.

In this sample, this clonotype turned up many times. The rearrangement uses TRBV19 and TRBJ2-1; a possible D gene is TRBD2 (6 bases). Germline values: CDR1 LNHDA, CDR2 SQIVND (reference sequence). The length of the CDR3 is 15 residues. V lost 3 bases and J 8 bases, leaving 17 bases between the germline ends. The CDR3 loop reads CASSMDRRGSDEQFF. CDR3 sequence (DNA): TGTGCCAGTAGTATGGATCGACGGGGGAGCGATGAGCAGTTCTTC.

This chain joins TRBV29-1 and TRBJ1-2; 7 bases are a match to TRBD1. The CDR3 totals 13 residues. Looked up from germline, CDR1 is SQVTM and CDR2 is ANQGSEA. After removal of 5 bases from V and 6 bases from J, the junction contained 9 bases not matched to a gene. The DNA for the CDR3 is TGCAGCGTTACCCCGGGGACAGAAAATGGCTACACCTTC. It translates to CSVTPGTENGYTF.

This clonotype was seen more than once but under ten times. V is TRBV20-1 and J is TRBJ2-7, with D unclear. V was cut by 4 bases and J by 3 bases, with 7 bases left in between. Germline CDR1 is DFQATT and CDR2 is SNEGSKA (reference sequence). This CDR3 is built from 11 residues. CDR3 sequence (DNA): TGCAGTGCTAATGCGTTCTACGAGCAGTACGTC. Translated, it gives CSANAFYEQYV.

This clonotype was detected many times. V is TRBV7-6 and J is TRBJ2-1; D is possibly TRBD1 or TRBD2 (5 bases each). The germline V gene encodes CDR1 SGHVS and CDR2 FNYEAQ. The V and J ends lost 5 bases and 8 bases respectively, with 22 bases between them. CDR3 length: 16 amino acids. CDR3 sequence reads: CASSVRGFSGVDEQFF. The CDR3, as DNA: TGTGCCAGCAGCGTACGGGGCTTCTCCGGGGTTGATGAGCAGTTCTTC.

The V call is TRBV27, the J call TRBJ1-1; D remains unclear. V shed 0 bases and J shed 1 base, with 6 bases lying between them. This CDR3 spans 14 amino acids. From germline, CDR1 is MNHEY and CDR2 SMNVEV (reference sequence). The CDR3 is CASSLSMKNTEAFF. CDR3 coding DNA: TGTGCCAGCAGTTTATCGATGAAGAACACTGAAGCTTTCTTT.

This clonotype was seen a handful of times. V gene TRBV6-2 or TRBV6-3 combines with J gene TRBJ2-7, with D possibly matching TRBD2 (5 bases). Trimming pared 2 bases from V and 3 bases from J, leaving 8 bases between. This CDR3 comprises 13 residues. The germline V gene has CDR1 MNHEY and CDR2 SVGEGT. CDR3 bases: TGTGCCAGCAGTTACCCCGGGGACTACGAGCAGTACGTC. Its translation: CASSYPGDYEQYV.

This clonotype was detected ten times or more. This chain uses TRBV27 with TRBJ1-5; the D is unclear. The CDR3 sequence is 14 residues long. Germline V gene sequence: CDR1 MNHEY, CDR2 SMNVEV (reference sequence). V was cut by 5 bases and J by 3 bases, with 11 bases left in between. The CDR3 nucleotides are TGTGCCAGCAGTGCCACTGGATTCAATCAGCCCCAGCATTTT. Residues: CASSATGFNQPQHF.

This clonotype was detected only a few times. The chain recombines TRBV7-6 with TRBJ2-1; tentative D call: TRBD1 (7 bases). Between the trimmed V and J ends, which lost 4 bases and 9 bases, there was a span of 16 bases. Germline CDR1 SGHVS, CDR2 FNYEAQ. This CDR3 contains 14 residues. CDR3 in DNA: TGTGCCAGCAGCTCGAACCGACAGGGAGGTGAGCAGTTCTTC. Translating gives CASSSNRQGGEQFF.

In this sample, this clonotype turned up a few times. J is TRBJ1-1 and V is TRBV15, with a weak D call TRBD1 (6 bases). The CDR3 totals 16 residues. From germline, CDR1 is LNHNV and CDR2 YYDKDF (reference sequence). V was trimmed by 6 bases and J by 3 bases, leaving 20 bases between them. This CDR3 reads CATSLRDTRWDTEAFF. CDR3 bases: TGTGCCACCAGTCTCCGGGACACCCGGTGGGACACTGAAGCTTTCTTT.

A few counts support this clonotype. This chain joins TRBV7-9 and TRBJ2-7, with D uncertain. In germline, CDR1 is SEHNR, CDR2 FQNEAQ (reference sequence). The CDR3 runs to 16 residues. V dropped 1 base and J dropped 2 bases, with 15 bases sitting between them. CDR3 DNA: TGTGCCAGCAGCTTAGATGTTCGTGGTCCGCCCTACGAGCAGTACTTC. It specifies CASSLDVRGPPYEQYF.